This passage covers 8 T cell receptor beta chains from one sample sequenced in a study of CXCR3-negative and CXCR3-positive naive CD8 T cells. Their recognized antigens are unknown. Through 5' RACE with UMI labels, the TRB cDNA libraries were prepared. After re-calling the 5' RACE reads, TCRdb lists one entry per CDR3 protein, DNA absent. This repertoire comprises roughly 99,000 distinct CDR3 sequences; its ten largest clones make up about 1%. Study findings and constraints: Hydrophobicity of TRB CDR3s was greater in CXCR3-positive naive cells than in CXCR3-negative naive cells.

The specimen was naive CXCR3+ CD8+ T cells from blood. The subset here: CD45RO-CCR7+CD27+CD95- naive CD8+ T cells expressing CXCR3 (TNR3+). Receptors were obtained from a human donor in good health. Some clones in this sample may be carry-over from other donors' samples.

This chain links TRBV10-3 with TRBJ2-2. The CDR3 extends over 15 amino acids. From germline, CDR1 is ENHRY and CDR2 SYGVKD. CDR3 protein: CAISESRFSTGELFF.

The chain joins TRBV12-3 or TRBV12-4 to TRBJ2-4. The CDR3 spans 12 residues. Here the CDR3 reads CASTDLKNIQYF.

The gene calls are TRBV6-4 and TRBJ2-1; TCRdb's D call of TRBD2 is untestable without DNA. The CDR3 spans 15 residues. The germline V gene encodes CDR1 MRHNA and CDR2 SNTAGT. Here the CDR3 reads CASRSGGSPYNEQFF.

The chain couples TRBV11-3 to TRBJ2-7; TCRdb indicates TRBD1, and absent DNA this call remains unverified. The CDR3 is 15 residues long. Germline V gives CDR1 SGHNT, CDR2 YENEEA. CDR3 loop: CASSLRGLPPYEQYF.

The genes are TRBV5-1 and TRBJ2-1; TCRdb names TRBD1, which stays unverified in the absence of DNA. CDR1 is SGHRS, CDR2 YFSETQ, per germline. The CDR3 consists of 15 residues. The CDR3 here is CASSLVAGDTTEQFF.

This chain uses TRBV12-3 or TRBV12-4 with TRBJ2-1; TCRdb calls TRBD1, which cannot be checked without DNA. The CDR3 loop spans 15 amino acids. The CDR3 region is CASSSSGGEYNEQFF.

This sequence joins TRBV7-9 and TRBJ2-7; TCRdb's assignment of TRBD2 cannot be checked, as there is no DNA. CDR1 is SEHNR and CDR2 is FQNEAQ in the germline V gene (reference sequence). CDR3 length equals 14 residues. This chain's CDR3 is CASSLELAVYEQYF.

The CDR3 region is CASRDRGEVSPLHF. This chain joins TRBV7-9 and TRBJ1-6; TCRdb's D gene call, TRBD1, goes unchecked for lack of DNA. The CDR3 runs 14 residues. Per the germline V gene, CDR1 is SEHNR and CDR2 is FQNEAQ (reference sequence). Supplemented by reference TRBV7-9 and TRBJ1-6, the full variable domain reads DTGVSQNPRHKITKRGQNVTFRCDPISEHNRLYWYRQTLGQGPEFLTYFQNEAQLEKSRLLSDRFSAERPKGSFSTLEIQRTEQGDSAMYLCASRDRGEVSPLHFGNGTRLTVT.